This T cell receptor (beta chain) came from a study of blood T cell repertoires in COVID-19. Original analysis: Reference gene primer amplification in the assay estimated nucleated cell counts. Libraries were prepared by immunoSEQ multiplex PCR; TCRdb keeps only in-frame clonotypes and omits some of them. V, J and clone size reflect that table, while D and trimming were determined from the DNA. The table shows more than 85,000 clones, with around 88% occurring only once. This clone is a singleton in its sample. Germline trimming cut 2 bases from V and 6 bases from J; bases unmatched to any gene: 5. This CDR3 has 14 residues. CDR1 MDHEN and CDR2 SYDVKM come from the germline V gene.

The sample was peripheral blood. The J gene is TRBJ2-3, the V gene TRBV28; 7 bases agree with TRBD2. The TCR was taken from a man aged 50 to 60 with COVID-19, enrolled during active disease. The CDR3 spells CASSLPGGSDTQYF. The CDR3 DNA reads TGTGCCAGCAGTTTACCCGGGGGGAGTGATACGCAGTATTTT.